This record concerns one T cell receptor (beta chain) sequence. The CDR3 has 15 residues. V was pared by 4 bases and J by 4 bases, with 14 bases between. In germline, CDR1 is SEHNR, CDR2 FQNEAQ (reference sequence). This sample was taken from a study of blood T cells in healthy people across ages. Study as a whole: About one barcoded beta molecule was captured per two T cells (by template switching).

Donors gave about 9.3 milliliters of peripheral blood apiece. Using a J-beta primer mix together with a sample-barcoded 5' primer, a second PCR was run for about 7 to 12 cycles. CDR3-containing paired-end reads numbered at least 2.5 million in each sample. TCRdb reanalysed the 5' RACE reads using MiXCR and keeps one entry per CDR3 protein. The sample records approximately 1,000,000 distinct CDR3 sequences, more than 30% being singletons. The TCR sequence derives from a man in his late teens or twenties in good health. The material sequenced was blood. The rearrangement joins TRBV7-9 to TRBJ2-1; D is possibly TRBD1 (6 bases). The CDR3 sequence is CASSWDKGKYNEQFF. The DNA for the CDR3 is TGTGCCAGCAGCTGGGACAAGGGGAAATACAATGAGCAGTTCTTC.